This T cell receptor (beta chain) was recorded in a study of blood T cell repertoires in COVID-19. Across the study: Collection of acute and convalescent COVID-19 samples took place in the United States, Italy and Spain. T cells, B-cell-depleted T cells, or PBMCs supplied cDNA or gDNA.

As processed by the authors: Estimation of nucleated cell counts relied on the amplification of reference gene primers. Libraries were prepared by immunoSEQ multiplex PCR; TCRdb keeps only in-frame clonotypes and omits some of them. Clone size and the V and J calls come from that table; the DNA yielded D and trimming. The sample contains 200,000 to 250,000 clones, 82% of which appear only once. The germline V and J ends were trimmed by 5 bases and 5 bases, with 13 bases remaining between them. Looked up from germline, CDR1 is SGHTA and CDR2 is FQGNSA. CDR3 length equals 14 residues. Seattle's enrolled individuals joined amid active infection and were then monitored longitudinally.

The receptor was derived from a woman older than 75 with COVID-19, enrolled during active disease. V and J are TRBV7-2 and TRBJ1-5; maybe TRBD1 (6 bases). Sequencing was carried out using peripheral blood. CDR3 protein: CASSPTGTYQPQHF. CDR3 bases: TGTGCCAGCAGCCCTACAGGGACCTATCAGCCCCAGCATTTT.